The next 25 T cell receptor beta chains were all read from a single sample in a study of response to subunit inactivated influenza vaccine. A single record per CDR3 protein comes from TCRdb applying MiXCR to the RT-PCR reads. This sample has roughly 190,000 distinct CDR3 sequences, with approximately 15% found just once. This material consisted of CD8+ T cells sorted from PBMCs, taken 5 to 6 days after vaccination. Every receptor here comes from a man aged 50-59 years who received an inactivated influenza vaccine.

This clonotype turned up a few times. The chain links TRBV10-3 to TRBJ2-3; 11 bases map to TRBD2. The CDR3 totals 17 residues. V was clipped by 3 bases and J by 2 bases; unmatched bases: 7. Germline V CDR1 and CDR2: ENHRY, SYGVKD. The CDR3 region is CAISESGTSGPTDTQYF. Here the CDR3 DNA reads TGTGCCATCAGTGAATCCGGGACTAGCGGACCCACAGATACGCAGTATTTT.

This clonotype was seen only a few times. V is TRBV7-2 and J is TRBJ2-5; D is perhaps TRBD2 (5 bases). V was shortened by 4 bases and J by 7 bases, with 13 bases between the two germline ends. From germline, CDR1 is SGHTA and CDR2 FQGNSA. The CDR3 runs to 13 residues. CDR3 in DNA: TGTGCCAGCAGCTCCGGAGGTTTGGGGACCCAGTACTTC. As protein: CASSSGGLGTQYF. The full variable domain, with the rest looked up from reference TRBV7-2 and TRBJ2-5, is GAGVSQSPSNKVTEKGKDVELRCDPISGHTALYWYRQSLGQGLEFLIYFQGNSAPDKSGLPSDRFSAERTGGSVSTLTIQRTQQEDSAVYLCASSSGGLGTQYFGPGTRLLVL.

This clonotype has just a few counts. The CDR3 nucleotides read TGTGCCAGCAGTTTACGTCTAGAAATCTTGGGAAACAATGAGCAGTTCTTC. Protein sequence: CASSLRLEILGNNEQFF. The chain is built from TRBV28 and TRBJ2-1; D unresolved. CDR1 MDHEN and CDR2 SYDVKM come from the germline V gene. CDR3 length: 17 amino acids. Between the trimmed V and J ends, which lost 2 bases and 5 bases, there was a span of 19 bases.

In this sample, this clonotype turned up a few times. The chain has TRBV25-1 and TRBJ2-7; no definite D call. The CDR3 covers 12 residues. Germline lookup yields CDR1 MGHDK and CDR2 SYGVNS. The V gene lost 1 base and the J gene lost 3 bases, with 4 bases spanning the gap. The CDR3 protein is CASSEWGYEQYF. The CDR3 nucleotides are TGTGCCAGCAGTGAATGGGGCTACGAGCAGTACTTC.

This clonotype was found a few times. V gene TRBV28 combines with J gene TRBJ2-5, with a weak D call TRBD1 (6 bases). CDR3 length: 15 amino acids. CDR1 and CDR2 (germline): MDHEN, SYDVKM. The germline V and J ends were trimmed by 5 bases and 4 bases, with 17 bases remaining between them. CDR3 sequence: CASSPNRAVGETQYF. The CDR3 bases are TGTGCCAGCAGTCCAAACAGGGCCGTGGGAGAGACCCAGTACTTC.

The chain links TRBV20-1 to TRBJ1-1, with D unclear. V was cut by 6 bases and J by 2 bases, with 16 bases left in between. This CDR3 is 14 amino acids long. Germline CDR1 is DFQATT and CDR2 is SNEGSKA (reference sequence). For the CDR3, the DNA is TGCAGTGCCGAAGGTCCAAGGTTAAACACTGAAGCTTTCTTT. Protein product: CSAEGPRLNTEAFF.

This clonotype was recorded at least ten times. This chain connects TRBV6-1 to TRBJ2-5; the D gene is possibly TRBD2 (7 bases). V was clipped by 6 bases and J by 5 bases, with 13 bases between them. In germline, CDR1 is MNHNS, CDR2 SASEGT. The CDR3 consists of 13 residues. CDR3 DNA: TGTGCCAGCAGCCCCGGGGGGCCGGAGACCCAGTACTTC. Amino acids: CASSPGGPETQYF.

The chain combines TRBV2 with TRBJ2-7; the D is unclear. The CDR3 is made up of 11 amino acids. CDR1 and CDR2 from the germline V gene are SNHLY and FYNNEI. CDR3 residues: CAIDRTYEQYF. The CDR3, as DNA: TGTGCAATCGACCGGACCTACGAGCAGTACTTC.

The V call is TRBV6-2 or TRBV6-3, the J call TRBJ2-5; tentative D call: TRBD2 (6 bases). Between the trimmed V and J ends, which lost 5 bases and 1 base, there was a span of 14 bases. This CDR3 is 15 amino acids long. The V gene's germline CDR1 is MNHEY and CDR2 SVGEGT. CDR3 amino acids: CASSDPGLSQETQYF. Written as DNA, the CDR3 is TGTGCCAGCAGTGACCCGGGACTTTCCCAAGAGACCCAGTACTTC.

Concerning this clonotype: At one of its ends the junction is not consistent with the germline gene, which may arise from a read error. The genes are TRBV7-9 and TRBJ1-5; D perhaps matches TRBD1 (6 bases). This CDR3 spans 15 amino acids. Germline CDR1 SEHNR, CDR2 FQNEAQ (reference sequence). The CDR3 spells CAISPTGTGNQPQHF. The CDR3 nucleotides are TGTGCCATCAGCCCCACAGGGACTGGGAATCAGCCCCAGCATTTT.

J is TRBJ2-5 and V is TRBV11-1; TRBD2 aligns across 13 bases. After removal of 0 bases from V and 2 bases from J, the junction contained 9 bases not matched to a gene. Germline assignment: CDR1 SGHAT and CDR2 FQDESV (reference sequence). The CDR3 has 19 residues. CDR3 sequence reads: CASSLAGGLAGRIQETQYF. The DNA for the CDR3 is TGTGCCAGCAGCTTAGCAGGGGGACTAGCGGGACGCATTCAAGAGACCCAGTACTTC.

The chain joins TRBV7-2 to TRBJ2-7; tentatively, D is TRBD2 (6 bases). The end of the DNA is better explained by TRBJ2-1, so the J call may be wrong. This CDR3 has 14 amino acids. CDR1 is SGHTA and CDR2 is FQGNSA in the germline V gene. The CDR3 sequence is CASSPGLIYYEQFF. CDR3 bases: TGTGCCAGCAGCCCGGGACTGATCTATTACGAGCAGTTCTTC.

This rearrangement joins TRBV24-1 to TRBJ2-1; tentatively, D is TRBD1 or TRBD2 (5 bases each). Trimming removed 9 bases from V and 6 bases from J, with 11 bases in between. Germline loops: CDR1 KGHDR, CDR2 SFDVKD. This CDR3 has 12 amino acids. The CDR3 nucleotides read TGTGCCACCGGGGGTCTGGGCAATGAGCAGTTCTTC. Protein product: CATGGLGNEQFF.

This clonotype was picked up a small number of times. V gene TRBV4-1 combines with J gene TRBJ2-2; 9 bases line up with TRBD1. The trim removed 4 bases at V and 7 bases at J, leaving 13 bases unmatched. Germline CDR1 reads MGHRA; CDR2 reads YSYEKL. The CDR3 loop spans 17 amino acids. The chain's CDR3 is CASSLMDRGSSGGELFF. CDR3 coding DNA: TGCGCCAGCAGCCTAATGGACAGGGGATCTAGTGGCGGGGAGCTGTTTTTT.

This chain joins TRBV5-1 and TRBJ2-2; 10 bases match TRBD2. The J segment lost 4 bases and the V segment lost 4 bases, leaving 7 bases of the junction unmatched. The CDR3 spans 16 residues. CDR1 and CDR2 from the germline V gene are SGHRS and YFSETQ. The DNA of the CDR3 is TGCGCCAGCAGCCCCCGGACTAGCGGAGCCACCGGGGAGCTGTTTTTT. Its protein product is CASSPRTSGATGELFF.

Ten or more counts support this clonotype. The V and J genes are TRBV27 and TRBJ2-5; tentatively, D is TRBD1 or TRBD2 (5 bases each). V dropped 3 bases and J dropped 5 bases, with 16 bases sitting between them. The germline V gene has CDR1 MNHEY and CDR2 SMNVEV (reference sequence). This CDR3 is 15 amino acids long. The CDR3: CASSLRGAPWETQYF. The DNA of the CDR3 is TGTGCCAGCAGTTTGAGGGGCGCGCCTTGGGAGACCCAGTACTTC.

This clonotype was recorded a few times. This chain joins TRBV27 and TRBJ2-1, with D perhaps TRBD2 (5 bases). V lost 2 bases and J lost 1, with 9 bases in between. The CDR3 covers 15 residues. Per germline, CDR1 MNHEY and CDR2 SMNVEV (reference sequence). The CDR3 DNA sequence: TGTGCCAGCAGTTTACAAGCGGCTTCCTACAATGAGCAGTTCTTC. Translated: CASSLQAASYNEQFF.

This clonotype was observed a few times. This sequence joins TRBV20-1 and TRBJ2-5; D may be TRBD1 or TRBD2 (5 bases each). V was pared by 7 bases and J by 0 bases, with 12 bases between. The germline V gene has CDR1 DFQATT and CDR2 SNEGSKA (reference sequence). The CDR3 totals 13 residues. The CDR3 loop is CSGVGTNQETQYF. As DNA, the CDR3 is TGCAGTGGGGTCGGGACCAACCAAGAGACCCAGTACTTC.

The chain employs TRBV28 and TRBJ2-3; tentative D call: TRBD2 (5 bases). The ends were cut back, 5 bases at V and 6 bases at J, with 18 bases in the middle. Germline CDR1 and CDR2: MDHEN and SYDVKM. The CDR3 runs to 15 residues. CDR3 sequence reads: CASSLAGMRADTQYF. Written as DNA, the CDR3 is TGTGCCAGCAGTCTTGCCGGGATGAGGGCTGATACGCAGTATTTT.

This clonotype was counted ten times or more. The J gene is TRBJ2-1, the V gene TRBV13; D is possibly TRBD2 (6 bases). With 1 base removed from V and 9 bases from J, the gap between germline ends came to 7 bases. The CDR3 extends over 12 amino acids. Germline V gene lookup returns CDR1 PRHDT and CDR2 FYEKMQ (reference sequence). This chain's CDR3 is CASSLAGVEQFF. Here the CDR3 DNA reads TGTGCCAGCAGCTTAGCGGGGGTTGAGCAGTTCTTC.

The rearrangement links TRBV7-8 to TRBJ2-7; TRBD1 is a possible D gene (6 bases). The length of the CDR3 is 15 residues. Trimming shortened V by 2 bases and J by 0 bases, and 11 bases separated the two germline ends. The germline CDR1 and CDR2 sequences are SGHVS and FQNEAQ. The DNA of the CDR3 is TGTGCCAGCAGCTTAAGCAGGGGCTACTCCTACGAGCAGTACTTC. This gives the protein CASSLSRGYSYEQYF.

This clonotype was found a few times. J is TRBJ2-1 and V is TRBV29-1, with D hard to call. The length of the CDR3 is 10 residues. Per germline, CDR1 SQVTM and CDR2 ANQGSEA. Trimming removed 2 bases from V and 8 bases from J, with 4 bases in between. The CDR3 DNA follows: TGCAGCGTTGAACCGGATGAGCAGTTCTTC. It specifies CSVEPDEQFF.

This clonotype showed up just a few times. The CDR3 is CASSWNPGQGYEQYF. In nucleotides, the CDR3 is TGCGCCAGCAGCTGGAATCCGGGACAGGGCTACGAGCAGTACTTC. The chain has TRBV5-1 and TRBJ2-7; 9 bases line up with TRBD1. Germline CDR1 and CDR2: SGHRS and YFSETQ. V lost 3 bases to trimming and J lost 3 bases; unmatched junction nucleotides: 7. The CDR3 contains 15 residues.

The CDR3 region is CASSPIQTATNEKLFF. The CDR3 nucleotides read TGTGCCAGCAGCCCGATTCAGACAGCAACTAATGAAAAACTGTTTTTT. The rearrangement uses TRBV7-9 and TRBJ1-4; weak D call: TRBD1 (5 bases). Deletions cut 5 bases from V and 0 bases from J, with 13 bases between. This CDR3 is 16 amino acids long. Germline V lookup: CDR1 SEHNR, CDR2 FQNEAQ (reference sequence).

This clonotype was detected many times. This chain links TRBV7-2 with TRBJ1-2; no firm D call. Trimming pared 6 bases from V and 5 bases from J, leaving 22 bases between. Germline CDR1 and CDR2: SGHTA and FQGNSA. The CDR3 has 16 amino acids. CDR3 amino acids: CASSLDFRGFSYGYTF. The CDR3 DNA is TGTGCCAGCAGTCTGGATTTCCGGGGTTTTTCTTATGGCTACACCTTC.